This is a list of T cell receptor beta chains from one sample in a study of OX40 agonist ivuxolimab in advanced cancers. The assay was immunoSEQ multiplex PCR, and TCRdb's table has in-frame clones only and misses some. The sample shows fewer than 120,000 clones, about 92% of them seen only once. The specimen was CD4+ or CD8+ T cells sorted from blood, collected in a trial of the OX40 agonist ivuxolimab. Receptor source: an adult with an advanced solid tumor such as melanoma, head and neck, liver or kidney cancer. The CDR3 runs from the conserved cysteine through the conserved F or W. The D gene is left open where the match is weak. The size field is filled for only some rows; it gives once, few, many or a size class.

>TRBD2|-|TRBV7-9|TRBJ2-7
TGTGCCAGCAGCTCCTTAGCGGGAGTCTACGAGCAGTACTTC
CASSSLAGVYEQYF
>TRBD1|-|TRBV4-3|TRBJ2-7
TGCGCCAGCAGCCAATTAAGACAGGGGTCCTACGAGCAGTACTTC
CASSQLRQGSYEQYF
>-|-|TRBV7-9|TRBJ1-2
TGTGCCAGCAGCTTGGACGGGGTTGGTGGCTACACCTTC
CASSLDGVGGYTF
>-|-|TRBV14|TRBJ1-1
TGTGCCAGCAGCCACGCAGGGGTCACTGAAGCTTTCTTT
CASSHAGVTEAFF
>-|-|TRBV5-4|TRBJ2-6
TGTGCCAGCAGCTTGGCCCGGGGGGCAGGGGCCAACGTCCTGACTTTC
CASSLARGAGANVLTF
>-|-|TRBV7-2|TRBJ1-1
TGTGCCAGCAGCTTAGGAGGTAATGCTTTCTTT
CASSLGGNAFF
>-|once|TRBV6-5|TRBJ1-2
TGTGCCAGCAGTGACGACCCGGGACTGGGCTACACCTTC
CASSDDPGLGYTF
>-|-|TRBV4-1|TRBJ2-5
TGCGCCAGCAGCCAAGACAGGGTGGTAGAGACCCAGTACTTC
CASSQDRVVETQYF
>-|-|TRBV6-1|TRBJ2-5
TGTGCCAGCAGTGAAGGGGTAGGGGCAACCCAGTACTTC
CASSEGVGATQYF
>-|-|TRBV5-5|TRBJ1-3
TGTGCCAGCAGCTTGGGAACCTCTGGAAACACCATATATTTT
CASSLGTSGNTIYF
>-|many|TRBV30|TRBJ1-2
TGTGCCTGGGGGACCCTCTACAGAAATTATGGCTACACCTTC
CAWGTLYRNYGYTF
>-|few|TRBV5-1|TRBJ1-2
TGCGCCAGCAGCCTGCGTGGGGGGGCAGAGACTTCTAACTACACCTTC
CASSLRGGAETSNYTF
>TRBD1|-|TRBV30|TRBJ1-2
TGTGCCTGGGACAGGGGGCTTGGCTATGGCTACACCTTC
CAWDRGLGYGYTF
>-|-|TRBV5-4|TRBJ2-1
TGTGCCAGCAGCTTGGCCAATCGGGGAGGGGGCCGGAATGAGCAGTTCTTC
CASSLANRGGGRNEQFF
>-|-|TRBV4-3|TRBJ1-3
TGCGCCAGCAGCCAAGACGGGCGGACTGGAAACACCATATATTTT
CASSQDGRTGNTIYF
>-|-|TRBV7-2|TRBJ2-7
TGTGCCAGCAGCTTAGACAGCCACGAGCAGTACTTC
CASSLDSHEQYF
>TRBD2|-|TRBV7-2|TRBJ2-7
TGTGCCAGCAGCTTAGGAGGCCTTAGCGGGAGCCCCTACGAGCAGTACTTC
CASSLGGLSGSPYEQYF
>-|-|TRBV7-3|TRBJ2-5
TGTGCCAGCAGCTCCAGGGGGGTACAAGAGACCCAGTACTTC
CASSSRGVQETQYF
>TRBD1|-|TRBV7-3|TRBJ2-5
TGTGCCAGCAGCTTAGTAGGGGGGACAGGGCAAGAGACCCAGTACTTC
CASSLVGGTGQETQYF
>-|-|TRBV14|TRBJ1-3
TGTGCCAGCGGTCGAGGCATCCGACCTGGAAACACCATATATTTT
CASGRGIRPGNTIYF
>TRBD1|-|TRBV7-9|TRBJ2-5
TGTGCCAGCAGCTTAGTCCAGGGGGTTGCGGAGACCCAGTACTTC
CASSLVQGVAETQYF
>TRBD1|once|TRBV10-3|TRBJ2-3
TGTGCCATCAGTGGAGGGGGCGCGAGGCTAGATACGCAGTATTTT
CAISGGGARLDTQYF
>-|once|TRBV5-1|TRBJ1-2
TGCGCCAGCAGCTTGGTCAGGGATGATGGCTACACCTTC
CASSLVRDDGYTF
>-|-|TRBV30|TRBJ1-1
TGTGCCTGGAGGATAGGGGTCATGAACACTGAAGCTTTCTTT
CAWRIGVMNTEAFF
>-|-|TRBV28|TRBJ2-1
TGTGCCAGCAGTTTGAAGGAACTGGGACATAACATTCTCTCCTACAATGAGCAGTTCTTC
CASSLKELGHNILSYNEQFF
>TRBD2|-|TRBV7-3|TRBJ2-5
TGTGCCAGCAGCTTAGGCCTAGCGGACCAAGAGACCCAGTACTTC
CASSLGLADQETQYF
>TRBD1|-|TRBV19|TRBJ1-5
TGTGCCAGTAGTACGGACAGGCTTCGTAATCAGCCCCAGCATTTT
CASSTDRLRNQPQHF